The subject of this entry is one T cell receptor (beta chain). Germline loops: CDR1 MNHEY, CDR2 SVGAGI. The ends were cut back, 2 bases at V and 4 bases at J, with 8 bases in the middle. There are 13 residues in the CDR3. This entry is derived from a study of blood T cell repertoires in COVID-19. Clones were read by immunoSEQ multiplex PCR, and TCRdb kept only the in-frame ones, dropping some. The table lists about 87,000 clones, about four fifths of them singletons. Input material: peripheral blood. The rearrangement links TRBV6-5 to TRBJ1-1; maybe TRBD1 (6 bases). The origin of this receptor is a woman in her seventies with acute or convalescent COVID-19. The CDR3 here is CASSYRGGTEAFF. The CDR3 DNA reads as TGTGCCAGCAGTTACAGGGGGGGCACTGAAGCTTTCTTT.